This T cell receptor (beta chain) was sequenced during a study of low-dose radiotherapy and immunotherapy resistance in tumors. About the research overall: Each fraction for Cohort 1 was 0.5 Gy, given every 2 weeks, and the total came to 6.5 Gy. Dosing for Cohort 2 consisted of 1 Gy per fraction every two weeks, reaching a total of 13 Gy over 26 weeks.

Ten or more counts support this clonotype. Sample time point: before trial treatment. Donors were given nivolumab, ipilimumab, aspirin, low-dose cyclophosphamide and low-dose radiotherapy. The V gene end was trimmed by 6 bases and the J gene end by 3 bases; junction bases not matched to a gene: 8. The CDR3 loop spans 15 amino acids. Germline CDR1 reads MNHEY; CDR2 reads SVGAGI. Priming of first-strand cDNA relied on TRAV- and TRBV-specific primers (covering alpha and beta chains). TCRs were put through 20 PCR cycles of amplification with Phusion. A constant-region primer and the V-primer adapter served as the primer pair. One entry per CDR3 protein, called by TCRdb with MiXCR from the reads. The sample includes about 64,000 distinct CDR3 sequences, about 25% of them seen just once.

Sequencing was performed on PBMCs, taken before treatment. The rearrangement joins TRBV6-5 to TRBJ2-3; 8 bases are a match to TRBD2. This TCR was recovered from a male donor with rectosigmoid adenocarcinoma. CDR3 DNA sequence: TGTGCCAGCAGGCAGCGGGGGACCCGAACAGATACGCAGTATTTT. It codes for CASRQRGTRTDTQYF.